The 18 T cell receptor beta chains below all came from one sample that was sequenced in a study of post-analysis software for immune sequencing data. Notes on the study in general: TRBV segments more frequent in patients than in controls numbered roughly 5 and included TRBV5-6, TRBV5-1 and TRBV20-1.

These receptors are not linked to any known antigen. Carried by the TCR beta cDNA libraries were unique molecular identifiers. MiXCR, run by TCRdb on the PCR reads, gives a single entry per CDR3 protein. The sample carries fewer than 550,000 distinct CDR3 sequences, around a third recorded once. Sequencing was carried out using blood. These receptors came from a girl aged 2-17 years with multiple sclerosis.

The chain uses TRBV24-1 and TRBJ2-3; no clear D. The CDR3 totals 13 residues. The germline gives CDR1 KGHDR, CDR2 SFDVKD. V was shortened by 5 bases and J by 3 bases, with 8 bases between the two germline ends. CDR3 region: CATSAPKTDTQYF. CDR3 coding DNA: TGTGCCACCAGTGCCCCAAAGACAGATACGCAGTATTTT.

The CDR3 loop is CASSFWGGLAGGLLQQTGELFF. As DNA, the CDR3 is TGTGCCAGCAGTTTTTGGGGGGGACTAGCGGGGGGCCTATTGCAACAGACCGGGGAGCTGTTTTTT. This chain joins TRBV27 and TRBJ2-2; TRBD2 matches 15 bases. From germline, CDR1 is MNHEY and CDR2 SMNVEV (reference sequence). The CDR3 extends over 22 amino acids. The trim removed 3 bases at V and 5 bases at J, leaving 19 bases unmatched.

J is TRBJ1-5 and V is TRBV3-1; the D gene is possibly TRBD1 (5 bases). V lost 9 bases, J lost 2 bases, and 14 bases lay in between. The CDR3 sequence is 14 residues long. Germline CDR1 and CDR2: LGHDT and YNNKEL (reference sequence). The CDR3 region is CASGRGPGNQPQHF. CDR3 DNA sequence: TGTGCCAGTGGGAGGGGTCCAGGCAATCAGCCCCAGCATTTT.

The rearrangement uses TRBV4-1 and TRBJ2-2, with D uncertain. This CDR3 has 12 residues. V was pared by 4 bases and J by 8 bases, with 8 bases between. Germline CDR1 is MGHRA and CDR2 is YSYEKL. The CDR3 spells CASSLPWGELFF. The DNA of the CDR3 is TGCGCCAGCAGCCTCCCCTGGGGGGAGCTGTTTTTT.

This clonotype was seen a handful of times. V is TRBV19 and J is TRBJ2-1; 16 bases match TRBD2. Germline trimming cut 10 bases from V and 6 bases from J; bases unmatched to any gene: 18. This CDR3 comprises 19 residues. The germline V gene encodes CDR1 LNHDA and CDR2 SQIVND (reference sequence). The CDR3 nucleotides are TGTGCCACCAACCCAACCGGGGGACTAGCGGGGGGGCATTCCAATGAGCAGTTCTTC. It translates to CATNPTGGLAGGHSNEQFF.

This rearrangement joins TRBV29-1 to TRBJ2-1; 7 positions agree with TRBD2. The CDR3 contains 12 residues. After removal of 0 bases from V and 10 bases from J, the junction contained 3 bases not matched to a gene. Germline CDR1 is SQVTM and CDR2 is ANQGSEA. CDR3 bases: TGCAGCGTTGAAGAGCGGCGGGGGGAGCAGTTCTTC. Its translation is CSVEERRGEQFF.

This clonotype showed up just a few times. The V and J genes are TRBV5-6 and TRBJ1-1; D gene uncertain. This CDR3 region has 17 residues. Germline CDR1 and CDR2: SGHDT and YYEEEE. V lost 3 bases, J lost 0 bases, and 18 bases lay in between. The CDR3 bases are TGTGCCAGCAGCTGGCCCTATGGAAGGATAATGAACACTGAAGCTTTCTTT. Encoded protein: CASSWPYGRIMNTEAFF.

This clonotype appeared a few times. V is TRBV20-1 and J is TRBJ1-2; TRBD1 agrees at 11 bases. The CDR3 is 13 residues long. Germline loops: CDR1 DFQATT, CDR2 SNEGSKA (reference sequence). Trimming at V came to 4 bases and at J to 6 bases, leaving 4 bases not matched to a gene. The CDR3 bases are TGCAGTGCTACCGGGACAGGGGGTGATGGCTACACCTTC. It specifies CSATGTGGDGYTF.

This clonotype was counted only a few times. This chain uses TRBV29-1 with TRBJ2-2; maybe TRBD2 (7 bases). The CDR3 runs to 14 residues. The germline V gene has CDR1 SQVTM and CDR2 ANQGSEA. Trimming stripped 7 bases from V and 6 bases from J, with 18 bases between. CDR3 sequence reads: CSGKAGGHAGELFF. The CDR3 DNA follows: TGCAGCGGCAAGGCCGGGGGGCACGCCGGGGAGCTGTTTTTT.

The chain joins TRBV12-3 or TRBV12-4 to TRBJ2-5; 14 bases are a match to TRBD2. The junction had 7 bases not matched to a gene; V was cut back by 5 bases and J by 5 bases. CDR3 size: 16 residues. The CDR3 region is CASSRTSGGLVETQYF. The CDR3 DNA follows: TGTGCCAGCAGTCGGACTAGCGGGGGGTTAGTCGAGACCCAGTACTTC.

The V gene is TRBV20-1, the J gene TRBJ2-1; D gene uncertain. Trimming cost V 3 bases and J 5 bases, with 14 bases left between them. The V gene's germline CDR1 is DFQATT and CDR2 SNEGSKA (reference sequence). This CDR3 contains 14 residues. The chain's CDR3 is CSARVSQKNNEQFF. The CDR3 region has the DNA TGCAGTGCTAGGGTCAGTCAGAAGAACAATGAGCAGTTCTTC.

The genes are TRBV5-1 and TRBJ1-1; D is unclear. The CDR3 extends over 13 amino acids. Trimming shortened V by 5 bases and J by 2 bases, and 10 bases separated the two germline ends. CDR1 is SGHRS and CDR2 is YFSETQ in the germline V gene. The CDR3, as DNA: TGCGCCAGCAGAGCGGGGATAAACACTGAAGCTTTCTTT. Protein: CASRAGINTEAFF.

There are a few counts of this clonotype. The gene calls are TRBV28 and TRBJ2-3; weak D call: TRBD1 (5 bases). This CDR3 comprises 16 residues. V gave up 3 bases and J gave up 1 base, with 14 bases separating them. Germline V gene sequence: CDR1 MDHEN, CDR2 SYDVKM. The CDR3 reads CASSLLTGMGTDTQYF. CDR3 nucleotides: TGTGCCAGCAGTTTGCTAACAGGAATGGGCACAGATACGCAGTATTTT. Filled out from reference TRBV28 and TRBJ2-3, the complete variable domain reads DVKVTQSSRYLVKRTGEKVFLECVQDMDHENMFWYRQDPGLGLRLIYFSYDVKMKEKGDIPEGYSVSREKKERFSLILESASTNQTSMYLCASSLLTGMGTDTQYFGPGTRLTVL.

The chain carries TRBV28 and TRBJ2-7; 7 nucleotides agree with TRBD1. TRBJ2-5 explains the end of the DNA better; the J call may be wrong. In germline, CDR1 is MDHEN, CDR2 SYDVKM. The CDR3 sequence is 15 residues long. CDR3: CASRSTGKYQETQYF. The CDR3 DNA is TGTGCCAGCAGATCGACAGGGAAATACCAAGAGACCCAGTACTTC.

The genes are TRBV9 and TRBJ1-1, with a possible D match to TRBD1 (5 bases). The germline V gene encodes CDR1 SGDLS and CDR2 YYNGEE. The length of the CDR3 is 13 residues. Trimming left V 3 bases short and J 11 bases short, with 17 bases between. The CDR3 bases are TGTGCCAGCAGCGCCCGGGAGAAGGGGATGGCTTTCTTT. Translated: CASSAREKGMAFF.

This clonotype has only a few counts. The chain has TRBV2 and TRBJ2-3; 11 bases line up with TRBD2. This CDR3 has 15 amino acids. Germline CDR1 reads SNHLY; CDR2 reads FYNNEI. J lost 7 bases, V lost 3 bases, and 6 bases had no gene match. CDR3 loop: CASSDSSGGAYTQYF. The DNA for the CDR3 is TGTGCCAGCAGTGATAGTAGCGGGGGGGCCTATACGCAGTATTTT.

The rearrangement uses TRBV4-3 and TRBJ2-1; either TRBD1 or TRBD2 may fit D (5 bases each). The CDR3 is made up of 17 amino acids. Germline lookup yields CDR1 LGHNA and CDR2 YSLEER. Trimming took off 4 bases at V and 0 bases at J, with 16 bases between the two ends. CDR3 amino acids: CASSPGLAQSSYNEQFF. DNA for the CDR3: TGCGCCAGCAGCCCGGGGCTAGCTCAGAGCTCCTACAATGAGCAGTTCTTC.

This clonotype appeared a few times. The chain is built from TRBV19 and TRBJ2-6, with unresolved D. Germline V gives CDR1 LNHDA, CDR2 SQIVND (reference sequence). The CDR3 consists of 16 residues. Trimming removed 4 bases at V and 2 bases at J, with 12 bases between. The CDR3 loop is CASSNPIATGANVLTF. DNA for the CDR3: TGTGCCAGTAGTAACCCCATCGCCACTGGGGCCAACGTCCTGACTTTC.